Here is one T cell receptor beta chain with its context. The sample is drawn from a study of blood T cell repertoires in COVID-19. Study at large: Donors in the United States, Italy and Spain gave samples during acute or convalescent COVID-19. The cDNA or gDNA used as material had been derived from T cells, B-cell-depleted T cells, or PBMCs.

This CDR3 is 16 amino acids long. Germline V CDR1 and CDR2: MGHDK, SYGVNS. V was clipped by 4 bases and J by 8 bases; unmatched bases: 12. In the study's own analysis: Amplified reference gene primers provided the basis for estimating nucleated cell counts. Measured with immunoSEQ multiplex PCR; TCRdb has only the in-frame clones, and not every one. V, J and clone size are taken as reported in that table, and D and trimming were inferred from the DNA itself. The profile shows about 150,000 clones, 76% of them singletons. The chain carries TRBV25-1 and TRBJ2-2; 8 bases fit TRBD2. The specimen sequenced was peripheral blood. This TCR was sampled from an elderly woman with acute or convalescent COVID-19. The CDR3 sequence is CASSASGSRGAGELFF. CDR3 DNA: TGTGCCAGCAGTGCAAGCGGGAGTAGGGGGGCGGGGGAGCTGTTTTTT.